The T cell receptor beta chain under discussion was sequenced for a study of memory CD4+ T cells and cytomegalovirus serostatus (dated by TCRdb to between 2019 and 2020). The study in broad terms: The roughly 35 healthy Belgian adults in the cohort included 9 who were CMV seropositive and approximately 24 who were CMV seronegative. To replicate a published TCR-based CMV serostatus classifier, the researchers sequenced the CD4+ memory TCRbeta repertoires of a Belgian cohort whose cytomegalovirus serostatus was known.

This clone was seen once. Its target antigen remains unknown. Base-call qualities are not available, and no considerably larger clone is one nucleotide away. Single viable CD3+CD4+CD8-CD45RO+ cells were sorted as memory CD4+ T cells on a FACSAria II. CMV serostatus was determined with a Roche Elecsys assay detecting serum IgG against CMV pp150, pp28, p38 and p52. Following thawing, total CD4+ T cells were enriched through positive selection using CD4 magnetic microbeads. The samples came from a different study that was designed specifically to examine the CD4+ T cell memory repertoire. Peripheral blood mononuclear cells were isolated and cryopreserved according to standard operating procedures, and serum was stored at -80 degrees C. The staining relied on CD3-PerCP (BW264/56), CD4-APC (RPA-T4), CD45RO-PE (UCHT1) and CD8-Pacific Orange (3B5) antibodies, and Sytox blue was used to exclude non-viable cells.

The CDR3 runs 14 amino acids, cysteine and phenylalanine included. Only CDR3 DNA remains: 42 bases, in frame from the first base. Sequences GTSNPN (CDR1) and SVGIG (CDR2) are obtained from the germline V gene (reference sequence). At the junction V is shortened by 3 bases and J by 3 bases, with 14 bases in between. Broader findings and caveats from the paper: For predicting CMV serostatus, the median bootstrapped AUC was 0.95 using the original framework and roughly 0.91 using a US-trained random forest. Unlike the original study, which covered naive and memory CD4+ and CD8+ populations, the Belgian study sequenced only CD4+CD45RO+ memory cells. The results were interpreted as suggesting that the CMV-associated TCR signature is largely present in the CD4+ memory repertoire. Of fewer than 200 previously reported CMV-associated TCRbeta sequences, about 68 appeared in the CD4+ memory repertoires, each in one to five individuals. A median bootstrapped AUC of 0.95 with a 95% CI of 0.76-1.00 was achieved on the Belgian cohort by the original-framework classifier.

Genomic DNA was extracted from sorted cells with the Quick-DNA Microprep Kit. Amplification of TCRbeta DNA was done with the immunoSEQ hsTCRbeta kit, following the protocol from the manufacturer. TCRbeta libraries were sequenced on an Illumina MiSeq instrument. The original methods were these. Removing out-of-frame sequences left 2 million to 2.5 million distinct TCRbeta sequences, an average of roughly 67,000 per individual. Each individual was scored according to the count of over 150 previously reported CMV-associated TCRbeta sequences and the total productive distinct TCRbeta count. A beta-binomial model was reimplemented in Python, and scikit-learn random forests with default parameters were trained on data from the US cohort. On the Belgian cohort, classifier performance was reported as the median AUC, along with percentile confidence intervals, across 10,000 bootstrap iterations. TCRdb obtained this table from immuneACCESS and retained in-frame rearrangements with V and J assigned. These tables miss some clones; where compared with another copy, unresolved V genes account for less than half of the shortfall, and the remainder is unexplained. D and trimming come from the DNA, and the V and J calls and clone size come from that table. For this sample the table gives about 58,000 clones, of which approximately 82% were detected only once. The ten largest make up around 0.5% of the sample.

The receptor was derived from an adult in good health and CMV-seronegative. Some clones in this sample may be carry-over from other donors' samples. The chain employs TRBV30 and TRBJ2-5; TRBD2 is a possible D gene, resting on 5 matching bases. Sequenced sample: memory CD4+ T cells from blood. The encoded CDR3 is CAWRPVYGKETQYF. The nucleotides read TGTGCCTGGAGGCCTGTTTACGGGAAAGAGACCCAGTACTTC.